Below are 12 T cell receptor beta chains sequenced from a single sample in a study of OX40 agonist ivuxolimab in advanced cancers. Measured with immunoSEQ multiplex PCR; TCRdb has only the in-frame clones, and not every one. The sample consists of about 79,000 clones, over 75% of them appearing once. The source was CD4+ or CD8+ T cells sorted from blood, collected in a trial of the OX40 agonist ivuxolimab. These receptors were collected from an adult with an advanced solid tumor such as melanoma, head and neck, liver or kidney cancer.

The chain joins TRBV5-1 to TRBJ2-5, with 7 bases lining up with TRBD1. Germline V CDR1 and CDR2: SGHRS, YFSETQ. The CDR3 extends over 14 amino acids. V was clipped by 0 bases and J by 5 bases; unmatched bases: 4. CDR3 sequence: CASSLVLGGETQYF. CDR3 sequence (DNA): TGCGCCAGCAGCTTGGTTCTAGGGGGCGAGACCCAGTACTTC. The whole variable domain, remainder taken from reference TRBV5-1 and TRBJ2-5, is KAGVTQTPRYLIKTRGQQVTLSCSPISGHRSVSWYQQTPGQGLQFLFEYFSETQRNKGNFPGRFSGRQFSNSRSEMNVSTLELGDSALYLCASSLVLGGETQYFGPGTRLLVL.

This chain connects TRBV6-6 to TRBJ1-1; a possible D gene is TRBD1 (6 bases). Germline CDR1 and CDR2: MNHNY and SVGAGI (reference sequence). This CDR3 comprises 14 residues. Trimming removed 7 bases from V and 4 bases from J, with 16 bases in between. The CDR3 sequence: CASKGGGVTTEAFF. Here the CDR3 DNA reads TGTGCCAGCAAAGGGGGTGGGGTAACCACTGAAGCTTTCTTT.

V and J are TRBV27 and TRBJ2-7; 7 bases agree with TRBD2. There are 11 residues in the CDR3. Unmatched junction bases numbered 1, after V lost 6 bases and J lost 5 bases. CDR1 MNHEY and CDR2 SMNVEV come from the germline V gene (reference sequence). This CDR3 reads CASRREDEQYF. DNA of the CDR3: TGTGCCAGCAGACGGGAGGACGAGCAGTACTTC.

The CDR3 protein is CATRAGSYNEQFF. Written as DNA, the CDR3 is TGTGCCACCCGAGCGGGATCCTACAATGAGCAGTTCTTC. V gene TRBV19 combines with J gene TRBJ2-1; 7 nucleotides line up with TRBD2. With V trimmed by 10 bases and J by 1 base, 4 bases remained unmatched. In germline, CDR1 is LNHDA, CDR2 SQIVND (reference sequence). The CDR3 totals 13 residues.

The CDR3 reads CASSLSFSGTRIYEQFF. For the CDR3, the DNA is TGCGCCAGCAGCTTGAGCTTTTCCGGGACTAGAATCTATGAGCAGTTCTTC. This chain uses TRBV5-1 with TRBJ2-1; TRBD2 matches at 8 bases. From germline, CDR1 is SGHRS and CDR2 YFSETQ. V lost 1 base, J lost 8 bases, and 14 bases stayed unmatched. The CDR3 is 17 residues long.

The chain's CDR3 is CASSLMQGGLGEQFF. The CDR3 DNA sequence: TGTGCCAGCAGCTTAATGCAGGGAGGATTGGGTGAGCAGTTCTTC. V is TRBV11-2 and J is TRBJ2-1; maybe TRBD2 (6 bases). Germline CDR1 and CDR2: SGHAT and FQNNGV. V was shortened by 2 bases and J by 9 bases, with 17 bases between the two germline ends. The CDR3 loop spans 15 amino acids.

The chain carries TRBV5-4 and TRBJ2-7, with TRBD2 matching 11 bases. This CDR3 has 16 residues. J gave up 4 bases and V 4 bases, and 10 bases lay outside the gene matches. Germline V gene data show CDR1 as SGHNT and CDR2 as YYREEE (reference sequence). The CDR3 loop reads CASSPATGTSGYEQYF. In DNA, the CDR3 is TGTGCCAGCAGCCCCGCTACCGGGACTAGCGGTTACGAGCAGTACTTC.

This clone was picked up one time. This chain links TRBV28 with TRBJ2-1, with D perhaps TRBD2 (7 bases). Germline V gene sequence: CDR1 MDHEN, CDR2 SYDVKM. V gave up 7 bases and J gave up 0 bases, with 16 bases separating them. CDR3 length: 16 residues. The CDR3 region is CASTLGGPSSYNEQFF. The CDR3 DNA reads as TGTGCCAGCACCCTGGGGGGGCCTAGCTCCTACAATGAGCAGTTCTTC.

V is TRBV30 and J is TRBJ2-1; the match to TRBD2 covers 7 bases. CDR1 GTSNPN and CDR2 SVGIG come from the germline V gene (reference sequence). Trimming removed 5 bases from V and 9 bases from J; junction bases left unmatched: 25. The CDR3 runs to 18 residues. CDR3 region: CAWGNFNGGLIPGGEQFF. CDR3 sequence (DNA): TGTGCCTGGGGGAATTTTAATGGTGGACTAATACCGGGGGGTGAGCAGTTCTTC.

The V call is TRBV11-3, the J call TRBJ2-7; possibly TRBD1 for D (6 bases). V shed 5 bases and J shed 6 bases, with 17 bases lying between them. The CDR3 is 14 amino acids. The germline CDR1 and CDR2 sequences are SGHNT and YENEEA. The DNA of the CDR3 is TGTGCCAGCAGCAGGATACAGGGATCGATCGAGCAGTACTTC. It codes for CASSRIQGSIEQYF.

This chain connects TRBV5-1 to TRBJ2-3; unclear D gene. Germline-derived CDR1 and CDR2 are SGHRS and YFSETQ. The CDR3 extends over 14 amino acids. V lost 5 bases and J 2 bases, leaving 12 bases between the germline ends. CDR3 protein: CASRSGLDTDTQYF. CDR3 bases: TGCGCCAGCAGATCCGGGCTTGACACAGATACGCAGTATTTT.

This chain connects TRBV28 to TRBJ1-1, with 11 bases that match TRBD1. The CDR3 is 14 amino acids. In germline, CDR1 is MDHEN, CDR2 SYDVKM. J was trimmed by 6 bases and V by 7 bases; bases with no gene match: 7. CDR3 protein: CASTRTGGSAEAFF. CDR3 coding DNA: TGTGCCAGCACCCGGACAGGGGGCTCGGCTGAAGCTTTCTTT. Using reference TRBV28 and TRBJ1-1 for the parts outside the CDR3, the full variable domain is DVKVTQSSRYLVKRTGEKVFLECVQDMDHENMFWYRQDPGLGLRLIYFSYDVKMKEKGDIPEGYSVSREKKERFSLILESASTNQTSMYLCASTRTGGSAEAFFGQGTRLTVV.